This entry is about one TCR beta chain. Its antigen is not identified. The source of the sample is a study of CD8 T cells in ankylosing spondylitis. The TCR beta libraries were generated through quantitative 5'-RACE incorporating molecular barcodes. TCRdb reprocessed the 5' RACE reads with MiXCR, giving one entry per CDR3 protein. The sample holds over 700,000 distinct CDR3 sequences, 15% to 20% seen once. The germline CDR1 and CDR2 sequences are SGHVS and FQNEAQ. The CDR3 runs to 16 residues. The V gene lost 0 bases and the J gene lost 1 base, with 9 bases spanning the gap. General study points: It appeared that ankylosing spondylitis blood was characterized by a TCR beta motif of fewer than ten highly homologous variants.

Sequencing used blood, either unsorted or a sorted T cell fraction (not recorded which). This TCR was sampled from a male donor with ankylosing spondylitis. The V and J genes are TRBV7-8 and TRBJ2-2, with no clear D. The CDR3 bases are TGTGCCAGCAGCTTAGCGTTAATGGGGAACACCGGGGAGCTGTTTTTT. Translated, it gives CASSLALMGNTGELFF.